Shown below are 4 T cell receptor beta chains from a single sample sequenced in a study of shared clonotypes between healthy human individuals. The assay was immunoSEQ multiplex PCR, and TCRdb's table has in-frame clones only and misses some. The table has fewer than 600,000 clones, around 74% seen once. Source material: PBMCs. Receptors originate from a woman aged 40 to 50 in good health. Some clones in this sample may be carry-over from other donors' samples.

V is TRBV30 and J is TRBJ2-1; 7 nucleotides agree with TRBD2. The CDR3 has 15 residues. Germline trimming cut 1 base from V and 2 bases from J; bases unmatched to any gene: 5. Germline V gives CDR1 GTSNPN, CDR2 SVGIG (reference sequence). CDR3 sequence reads: CAWSAPSGTYNEQFF. CDR3 nucleotide sequence: TGTGCCTGGAGTGCCCCTAGCGGTACCTACAATGAGCAGTTCTTC.

This clone was counted a single time. The chain couples TRBV5-6 to TRBJ1-4; 10 bases are shared with TRBD1. The CDR3 runs to 15 residues. CDR1 is SGHDT and CDR2 is YYEEEE in the germline V gene. The J segment lost 8 bases and the V segment lost 3 bases, leaving 7 bases of the junction unmatched. CDR3: CASSSSRTGGEKLFF. CDR3 coding DNA: TGTGCCAGCAGCTCTTCTAGGACAGGGGGGGAAAAACTGTTTTTT.

With respect to this clone: Different DNA sequences within this sample yield the same CDR3. The rearrangement uses TRBV29-1 and TRBJ2-1; tentative D call: TRBD2 (5 bases). The V gene's germline CDR1 is SQVTM and CDR2 ANQGSEA. The CDR3 runs 11 residues. V lost 6 bases, J lost 2 bases, and 5 bases lay in between. CDR3 amino acids: CSVGTYNEQFF. Here the CDR3 DNA reads TGCAGCGTCGGGACCTACAATGAGCAGTTCTTC.

The table lists this clone with a few counts. Other DNA sequences of this sample code for an identical CDR3. The chain is built from TRBV30 and TRBJ1-3; D is undetermined. Trimming stripped 7 bases from V and 0 bases from J, with 19 bases between. Germline CDR1 GTSNPN, CDR2 SVGIG (reference sequence). This CDR3 comprises 16 residues. The CDR3 DNA is TGTGCCTCTACCCGGACCCTGGAGAGCTCTGGAAACACCATATATTTT. Translation gives CASTRTLESSGNTIYF.